These T cell receptor beta chains were read from a single sample in a study of blood T cells in healthy people across ages. TCRdb re-derived calls from the 5' RACE reads in MiXCR, one entry per CDR3 protein. The repertoire holds approximately 1.5 million distinct CDR3 sequences, with about 45% as singletons. What was sequenced was blood. These receptors were taken from a woman aged 18 to 35 in good health. Both conserved end residues are part of each CDR3. D genes are given only for firm matches. Not every row has a clone size; where given, it reads once, few, many or a size class.

size	D	V	J	CDR3	DNA
few	NA	TRBV7-2	TRBJ2-1	CASSLGLAGRVEQFF	TGTGCCAGCAGCTTAGGGCTAGCAGGGCGAGTTGAGCAGTTCTTC
few	TRBD1	TRBV7-9	TRBJ1-6	CASSTSYAGTGGNSPLHF	TGTGCCAGCAGCACAAGTTATGCCGGGACAGGGGGTAATTCACCCCTCCACTTT
NA	NA	TRBV29-1	TRBJ2-1	CSVEVPTSSYNEQFF	TGCAGCGTTGAAGTTCCGACGAGCTCCTACAATGAGCAGTTCTTC
NA	TRBD2	TRBV3-1	TRBJ2-1	CASSQVSSGGPPYNEQFF	TGTGCCAGCAGCCAAGTTTCTAGCGGGGGGCCTCCCTACAATGAGCAGTTCTTC
NA	NA	TRBV28	TRBJ1-5	CASPGPGHF	TGTGCCAGCCCGGGGCCTGGGCATTTT
NA	NA	TRBV10-2	TRBJ1-5	CASSEVGGSNQPQHF	TGCGCCAGCAGTGAGGTGGGAGGTAGCAATCAGCCCCAGCATTTT
few	TRBD2	TRBV29-1	TRBJ2-3	CSVEGGLAVTDTQYF	TGCAGCGTTGAAGGGGGACTAGCGGTCACAGATACGCAGTATTTT
NA	NA	TRBV5-8	TRBJ1-3	CASSLGVAGNTIYF	TGTGCCAGCAGCTTGGGGGTAGCTGGAAACACCATATATTTT
once	TRBD2	TRBV7-3	TRBJ2-3	CASSDGTSGGGADTQYF	TGTGCCAGCAGCGACGGGACTAGCGGGGGTGGGGCAGATACGCAGTATTTT
few	NA	TRBV24-1	TRBJ2-7	CATSDLDRFYEQYF	TGTGCCACCAGTGACCTCGACAGATTCTACGAGCAGTACTTC
NA	NA	TRBV6-1	TRBJ1-2	CASSPRLDGYTF	TGTGCCAGCAGCCCGCGGCTAGATGGCTACACCTTC
NA	TRBD1	TRBV7-8	TRBJ2-1	CASSPAGGSSPHNEQFF	TGTGCCAGCAGCCCAGCAGGGGGAAGTTCCCCCCACAATGAGCAGTTCTTC
few	NA	TRBV20-1	TRBJ1-6	CSAGYGTSSYNSPLHF	TGCAGTGCTGGCTATGGGACGAGCTCCTATAATTCACCCCTCCACTTT
NA	NA	TRBV5-1	TRBJ1-5	CASRENPGGQPQHF	TGCGCCAGCAGAGAAAATCCGGGTGGTCAGCCCCAGCATTTT
NA	NA	TRBV4-3	TRBJ1-6	CASSLTTVGNSPLHF	TGCGCCAGCAGCCTCACGACAGTGGGGAATTCACCCCTCCACTTT
NA	TRBD2	TRBV19	TRBJ2-1	CASSPTSGLSYNEQFF	TGTGCCAGTAGCCCGACTAGCGGATTGAGCTACAATGAGCAGTTCTTC
NA	TRBD1	TRBV12-3/TRBV12-4	TRBJ2-7	CASSPPGQRYNEQYF	TGTGCCAGCAGTCCCCCGGGACAGAGATACAATGAGCAGTACTTC
NA	NA	TRBV4-1	TRBJ2-7	CASSPYPGLRDYEQYF	TGCGCCAGCAGCCCTTATCCCGGCCTCAGGGACTACGAGCAGTACTTC
many	NA	TRBV5-1	TRBJ1-1	CASSPAGGGTEAFF	TGCGCCAGCAGCCCGGCCGGGGGTGGCACTGAAGCTTTCTTT
many	NA	TRBV7-9	TRBJ1-1	CASSFQGTEAFF	TGTGCCAGCAGTTTTCAGGGCACTGAAGCTTTCTTT
few	NA	TRBV27	TRBJ1-2	CASSLPTQDRDYGYTF	TGTGCCAGCAGTTTACCAACACAAGACCGAGACTATGGCTACACCTTC
NA	TRBD2	TRBV30	TRBJ2-7	CAWRGLAGPHEQYF	TGTGCCTGGAGAGGGCTAGCGGGTCCTCACGAGCAGTACTTC
few	NA	TRBV28	TRBJ1-6	CASSLIKGRTNSPLHF	TGTGCCAGCAGTTTGATAAAGGGACGGACAAATTCACCCCTCCACTTT
NA	TRBD1	TRBV7-2	TRBJ1-2	CASSRSTGTRGYTF	TGTGCCAGCAGCCGATCGACAGGGACGCGTGGCTACACCTTC
NA	NA	TRBV15	TRBJ2-7	CATSRAKGSYEQYF	TGTGCCACCAGCAGAGCCAAGGGGTCCTACGAGCAGTACTTC
few	TRBD2	TRBV4-3	TRBJ2-1	CASSLSGTSVANEQFF	TGCGCCAGCAGCCTAAGCGGGACTAGCGTTGCCAATGAGCAGTTCTTC
NA	NA	TRBV20-1	TRBJ2-1	CSASRASRADEQFF	TGCAGTGCTAGTCGGGCTAGCAGGGCGGATGAGCAGTTCTTC
NA	TRBD2	TRBV20-1	TRBJ2-1	CSARSEGLTSWSSYNEQFF	TGCAGTGCTAGATCCGAGGGATTGACTAGCTGGAGCTCCTACAATGAGCAGTTCTTC
few	NA	TRBV20-1	TRBJ2-3	CRCDTSQSPQRTQYF	TGCAGGTGTGATACTAGCCAATCCCCACAGCGTACGCAGTATTTT
few	TRBD1	TRBV28	TRBJ1-1	CASSLGGQGDTEAFF	TGTGCCAGCAGTTTAGGAGGACAGGGAGACACTGAAGCTTTCTTT
many	TRBD1	TRBV5-1	TRBJ2-3	CASSSDRGLTDTQYF	TGCGCCAGCAGCAGCGACAGGGGGCTTACAGATACGCAGTATTTT
NA	NA	TRBV5-1	TRBJ1-3	CASSSRGQSGNTIYF	TGCGCCAGCAGCTCGCGGGGGCAATCTGGAAACACCATATATTTT
many	NA	TRBV6-2/TRBV6-3	TRBJ2-7	CASRGSLPSYEQYF	TGTGCCAGCAGGGGTTCTTTACCCTCCTACGAGCAGTACTTC
few	NA	TRBV5-1	TRBJ1-2	CASSLETPFGYTF	TGCGCCAGCAGTTTGGAAACTCCGTTCGGCTACACCTTC
few	NA	TRBV7-9	TRBJ1-1	CASSFQTGQTEAFF	TGTGCCAGCAGCTTCCAGACCGGGCAAACTGAAGCTTTCTTT
few	NA	TRBV11-3	TRBJ2-3	CASKGLEDTQYF	TGTGCCAGCAAAGGGCTCGAGGATACGCAGTATTTT
NA	NA	TRBV20-1	TRBJ1-2	CSARDVRILGYTF	TGCAGTGCTAGAGATGTGCGGATCCTAGGCTACACCTTC
few	TRBD1	TRBV6-6	TRBJ1-1	CASSPTQGQGNTEAFF	TGTGCCAGCAGTCCGACCCAGGGACAGGGAAACACTGAAGCTTTCTTT
NA	TRBD2	TRBV11-2	TRBJ2-7	CASSSGTSEQYF	TGTGCCAGCAGCTCCGGGACTAGCGAGCAGTACTTC
NA	NA	TRBV6-5	TRBJ2-2	CASSYSGPAGGELFF	TGTGCCAGCAGTTACTCGGGGCCAGCGGGCGGGGAGCTGTTTTTT
NA	NA	TRBV6-6	TRBJ2-1	CASSYSYRKDSYNEQFF	TGTGCCAGCAGTTACTCGTATAGAAAAGACTCCTACAATGAGCAGTTCTTC
NA	TRBD1	TRBV20-1	TRBJ1-1	CSARDPRQGNTEAFF	TGCAGTGCTAGAGATCCCCGACAGGGAAACACTGAAGCTTTCTTT
NA	NA	TRBV14	TRBJ1-2	CATGVGEYGYTF	TGTGCCACCGGTGTGGGGGAATATGGCTACACCTTC